Listed below are T cell receptor beta chains from one sample, sequenced in a study of T cells in Graves' hyperthyroidism and ophthalmopathy. In TCRdb, the multiplex PCR reads were re-called with MiXCR into one record per CDR3 protein. The data contain about 280,000 distinct CDR3 sequences, about 25% of them singletons. The sample was blood. All receptors derive from a man aged 35 to 55 with Graves' hyperthyroidism that later progressed to Graves' ophthalmopathy. CDR3s include the opening cysteine and the closing phenylalanine or tryptophan. D genes are given only for firm matches. Some rows mark clone size as missing; the rest say once, few, many or name a class of expanded clone.

d_call,clone_size,v_call,j_call,cdr3_aa,cdr3_nt
NA,few,TRBV29-1,TRBJ1-3,CSVDRGTGNTIYF,TGCAGCGTTGACCGGGGTACTGGAAACACCATATATTTT
NA,many,TRBV15,TRBJ1-2,CATSRGAASSGYTF,TGTGCCACCAGCAGAGGGGCGGCCTCATCCGGCTACACCTTC
NA,many,TRBV24-1,TRBJ1-5,CATGGALGGNQPQHF,TGTGCCACCGGAGGGGCCCTTGGGGGCAATCAGCCCCAGCATTTT
NA,many,TRBV28,TRBJ1-1,CASRGGTTQNTEAFF,TGTGCCAGCAGGGGGGGGACAACCCAGAACACTGAAGCTTTCTTT
TRBD2,NA,TRBV6-1,TRBJ2-5,CASSPSSGRTSGRETQYF,TGTGCCAGCAGTCCATCGAGCGGGAGGACTAGCGGAAGGGAGACCCAGTACTTC
NA,many,TRBV11-1,TRBJ1-1,CASSRVLTEAFF,TGTGCCAGCAGCCGCGTTTTGACTGAAGCTTTCTTT
TRBD1,few,TRBV27,TRBJ2-7,CASSPGTGVGRSHEQYF,TGTGCCAGCAGCCCCGGGACAGGGGTTGGGCGTAGTCACGAGCAGTACTTC
NA,once,TRBV28,TRBJ1-2,CASSLSPRGFGYGYTF,TGTGCCAGCAGTTTAAGCCCGAGGGGGTTTGGCTATGGCTACACCTTC
NA,NA,TRBV12-3/TRBV12-4,TRBJ1-1,CASRNNLNTEAFF,TGTGCCAGCAGAAACAATTTGAACACTGAAGCTTTCTTT
NA,NA,TRBV6-2/TRBV6-3,TRBJ1-5,CASSGLIGGLGQPQHF,TGTGCCAGCAGTGGATTAATCGGGGGGCTAGGTCAGCCCCAGCATTTT